A selection of T cell receptor beta chains follows, all from one sample in a study of CD8 T cells in ankylosing spondylitis. MiXCR, run by TCRdb on the 5' RACE reads, gives a single entry per CDR3 protein. Of tens of thousands of distinct CDR3 sequences in the sample, about 5.7% were seen once. Input material: blood, either unsorted or a sorted T cell fraction (not recorded which). These receptors all stem from a male donor with ankylosing spondylitis or in good health (not recorded which). CDR3s include the opening cysteine and the closing phenylalanine or tryptophan. A D gene is named only where the DNA matches it firmly. Each size is once, few or many counts, or a class when the clone is expanded.

J: TRBJ2-3; V: TRBV28; D: TRBD2; size: many; DNA: TGTGCCAGCAGTTCCACTCGGACCGGGGGGACAGATACGCAGTATTTT; CDR3: CASSSTRTGGTDTQYF
J: TRBJ2-1; V: TRBV5-1; D: TRBD2; size: many; DNA: TGCGCCAGCAGCCCCTCGACTAGCGGGGGCCTATACAATGAGCAGTTCTTC; CDR3: CASSPSTSGGLYNEQFF
J: TRBJ2-1; V: TRBV29-1; D: -; size: many; DNA: TGCAGCGTTTCAGCGGACGAGCAGTTCTTC; CDR3: CSVSADEQFF
J: TRBJ1-5; V: TRBV5-1; D: -; size: many; DNA: TGCGCCAGCAGCCTGGACGCGTATCAGCCCCAGCATTTT; CDR3: CASSLDAYQPQHF
J: TRBJ2-4; V: TRBV4-1; D: -; size: many; DNA: TGCGCCAGCAGCCAACCCGGGCAGAAAAACATTCAGTACTTC; CDR3: CASSQPGQKNIQYF
J: TRBJ2-3; V: TRBV5-1; D: -; size: many; DNA: TGCGCCAGCAGCTTGGTGGTAGCAACAGATACGCAGTATTTT; CDR3: CASSLVVATDTQYF
J: TRBJ2-5; V: TRBV20-1; D: TRBD1; size: many; DNA: TGCAGTGCCAATCGACAGGGCTTCGCGGAGACCCAGTACTTC; CDR3: CSANRQGFAETQYF
J: TRBJ1-4; V: TRBV7-2; D: TRBD1; size: many; DNA: TGTGCCAGCAGCTCAACACCGGGACAGGGCTATGAAAAACTGTTTTTT; CDR3: CASSSTPGQGYEKLFF
J: TRBJ1-4; V: TRBV29-1; D: -; size: many; DNA: TGCAGCGTTGTTGAGGGCGCTGGAAGGGAAAAACTGTTTTTT; CDR3: CSVVEGAGREKLFF
J: TRBJ1-5; V: TRBV12-3/TRBV12-4; D: -; size: many; DNA: TGTGCCAGCAGTACAACCCCAAATCAGCCCCAGCATTTT; CDR3: CASSTTPNQPQHF
J: TRBJ2-1; V: TRBV6-6; D: TRBD1; size: many; DNA: TGTGCCAGCAGACGAGGGACAGACAATGAGCAGTTCTTC; CDR3: CASRRGTDNEQFF